This is a list of T cell receptor beta chains from one sample in a study of shared clonotypes between healthy human individuals. Sequencing was performed with immunoSEQ multiplex PCR; in TCRdb, only in-frame clones are kept and a portion is missing. This sample has about 2 million clones, with 95% found just once. The sample taken for sequencing was naive CD4+ T cells sorted from blood. These receptors all stem from a man aged 18 to 29 in good health. CDR3s include the opening cysteine and the closing phenylalanine or tryptophan. Fields, in order: J gene, V gene, D gene, clone size, CDR3 DNA, CDR3 protein. The D gene is left open where the match is weak. Clone size, where shown, is once, few, many, or a class for clones that have expanded.

j_gene: TRBJ1-4
v_gene: TRBV30
d_gene: NA
abundance: NA
CDR3nt: TGTGCCTGGAGGCAGGGGCCTAATGAAAAACTGTTTTTT
CDR3aa: CAWRQGPNEKLFF

j_gene: TRBJ1-2
v_gene: TRBV28
d_gene: NA
abundance: NA
CDR3nt: TGTGCCAGCAGTTTATCAGTGGGGGCGTATGGCTACACCTTC
CDR3aa: CASSLSVGAYGYTF

j_gene: TRBJ1-6
v_gene: TRBV2
d_gene: NA
abundance: few
CDR3nt: TGTGCCAGCGCGGGAGACAGGAGAAATTCACCCCTCCACTTT
CDR3aa: CASAGDRRNSPLHF

j_gene: TRBJ1-4
v_gene: TRBV6-1
d_gene: TRBD1
abundance: NA
CDR3nt: TGTGCCAGCAGTTTTACAGGGGGCGGGAAACTGTTTTTT
CDR3aa: CASSFTGGGKLFF

j_gene: TRBJ1-2
v_gene: TRBV7-2
d_gene: NA
abundance: NA
CDR3nt: TGTGCCAGCAGCCCCCCGCGCCTTAACTATGGCTACACCTTC
CDR3aa: CASSPPRLNYGYTF

j_gene: TRBJ2-1
v_gene: TRBV11-2
d_gene: TRBD2
abundance: NA
CDR3nt: TGTGCCAGCAGCTTAGGGCTAGCGGGGTACCATGAGCAGTTCTTC
CDR3aa: CASSLGLAGYHEQFF

j_gene: TRBJ1-5
v_gene: TRBV2
d_gene: NA
abundance: NA
CDR3nt: TGTGCCAGCAGTGCGGCCGCCAATCAGCCCCAGCATTTT
CDR3aa: CASSAAANQPQHF

j_gene: TRBJ2-1
v_gene: TRBV5-4
d_gene: TRBD1
abundance: NA
CDR3nt: TGTGCCAGCAGCTGGAACTCCGGGACAGGTTACAATGAGCAGTTCTTC
CDR3aa: CASSWNSGTGYNEQFF

j_gene: TRBJ2-3
v_gene: TRBV5-1
d_gene: TRBD2
abundance: NA
CDR3nt: TGCGCCAGCAGCCCTACACTAGCGGGAGGCCGAACTAGCACAGATACGCAGTATTTT
CDR3aa: CASSPTLAGGRTSTDTQYF

j_gene: TRBJ1-4
v_gene: TRBV2
d_gene: TRBD1
abundance: NA
CDR3nt: TGTGCCAGCTCCTTGCAAGGACAGGTTAATGAAAAACTGTTTTTT
CDR3aa: CASSLQGQVNEKLFF

j_gene: TRBJ2-5
v_gene: TRBV5-1
d_gene: NA
abundance: NA
CDR3nt: TGCGCCAGCAGCTCCGGCAGGGGGACCCTAGCGGCCCAAGAGACCCAGTACTTC
CDR3aa: CASSSGRGTLAAQETQYF

j_gene: TRBJ1-2
v_gene: TRBV7-8
d_gene: NA
abundance: NA
CDR3nt: TGTGCCAGCAGCCTAGCGCCCCTAGGAGATGGCTACACCTTC
CDR3aa: CASSLAPLGDGYTF

j_gene: TRBJ1-2
v_gene: TRBV9
d_gene: NA
abundance: NA
CDR3nt: TGTGCCAGCAGCGTAGGCTATAATGGCTACACCTTC
CDR3aa: CASSVGYNGYTF

j_gene: TRBJ2-7
v_gene: TRBV19
d_gene: NA
abundance: NA
CDR3nt: TGTGCCAGTAGTCCCGGGACTTATTCCTACGAGCAGTACTTC
CDR3aa: CASSPGTYSYEQYF

j_gene: TRBJ1-2
v_gene: TRBV5-1
d_gene: NA
abundance: NA
CDR3nt: TGCGCCAGCAGTCAAACGGGGGACCCGCTTTATGGCTACACCTTC
CDR3aa: CASSQTGDPLYGYTF

j_gene: TRBJ2-7
v_gene: TRBV13
d_gene: TRBD1
abundance: NA
CDR3nt: TGTGCCAGCATCTACGGACAGGGATTCTACGAGCAGTACTTC
CDR3aa: CASIYGQGFYEQYF

j_gene: TRBJ2-3
v_gene: TRBV10-1
d_gene: NA
abundance: NA
CDR3nt: TGCGCCAGCACCCCTTACTTTAAGGGGGTTCAAACAGATACGCAGTATTTT
CDR3aa: CASTPYFKGVQTDTQYF

j_gene: TRBJ2-3
v_gene: TRBV9
d_gene: TRBD2
abundance: NA
CDR3nt: TGTGCCAGCAGCGCGGGACTAGCGGGGGCCGAATTCACAGATACGCAGTATTTT
CDR3aa: CASSAGLAGAEFTDTQYF

j_gene: TRBJ2-3
v_gene: TRBV6-4
d_gene: NA
abundance: NA
CDR3nt: TGTGCCAGCAGTGAACGATTAGATACGCAGTATTTT
CDR3aa: CASSERLDTQYF

j_gene: TRBJ1-4
v_gene: TRBV19
d_gene: NA
abundance: NA
CDR3nt: TGTGCCAGTAGTGCCACCCGGGGGACAACTAATGAAAAACTGTTTTTT
CDR3aa: CASSATRGTTNEKLFF

j_gene: TRBJ1-5
v_gene: TRBV13
d_gene: TRBD1
abundance: NA
CDR3nt: TGTGCCAGCAGCTTAGGGGGGACAGGGGATCAGCCCCAGCATTTT
CDR3aa: CASSLGGTGDQPQHF

j_gene: TRBJ2-7
v_gene: TRBV11-2
d_gene: TRBD1
abundance: NA
CDR3nt: TGTGCCAGCAGCTTAGTTCCGGGACAGGGGAACGAGCAGTACTTC
CDR3aa: CASSLVPGQGNEQYF